This T cell receptor (beta chain) emerged from a study of T cells in Graves' hyperthyroidism and ophthalmopathy. Overall study results and limits: Most clonotypes that expanded in the thyroid above 0.001 also showed up in blood.

10 ml fresh peripheral blood yielded the PBMCs. This clonotype was observed at least ten times. Antigen unknown. The junction had 10 bases not matched to a gene; V was cut back by 2 bases and J by 4 bases. The CDR3 runs to 17 residues. Germline-derived CDR1 and CDR2 are MNHEY and SVGEGT. Amplification of TCR beta CDR3 regions used RNA as the template. RT-PCR in the first round (using the HTBI primer set) targeted the TCR CDR3. TCRdb recomputed calls from the multiplex PCR reads with MiXCR, one row per CDR3 protein. The sample consists of about 520,000 distinct CDR3 sequences, around 24% of them appearing once.

The receptor comes from a woman under 40 with Graves' ophthalmopathy. The specimen was blood. The chain couples TRBV6-2 or TRBV6-3 to TRBJ1-5; 8 positions agree with TRBD1. CDR3 nucleotides: TGTGCCAGCAGTTACGGTTGGGGACAGGCCCTAAATCAGCCCCAGCATTTT. This sequence encodes CASSYGWGQALNQPQHF.